The present T cell receptor (beta chain) was sequenced within a study of T-cell reconstitution after alpha-beta-depleted transplantation in children. Between the trimmed V and J ends, which lost 2 bases and 5 bases, there was a span of 9 bases. Germline lookup yields CDR1 SGHTA and CDR2 FQGNSA. The CDR3 runs to 13 residues. Molecular barcoding with unique molecular identifiers was used for the TCRbeta library. TCRdb reprocessed the PCR reads with MiXCR, giving one entry per CDR3 protein. The sample shows approximately 300,000 distinct CDR3 sequences, around 9.1% of them seen only once. The input for sequencing was PBMCs, taken before TCRalphabeta/CD19-depleted stem cell transplant. The V gene is TRBV7-2, the J gene TRBJ2-5; D is uncertain. The source is a boy less than two years old with acute myeloid leukemia, due to receive a stem cell transplant. The CDR3 coding sequence is TGTGCCAGCAGCTTATTGCCTGGTGAGACCCAGTACTTC. It yields the protein CASSLLPGETQYF.